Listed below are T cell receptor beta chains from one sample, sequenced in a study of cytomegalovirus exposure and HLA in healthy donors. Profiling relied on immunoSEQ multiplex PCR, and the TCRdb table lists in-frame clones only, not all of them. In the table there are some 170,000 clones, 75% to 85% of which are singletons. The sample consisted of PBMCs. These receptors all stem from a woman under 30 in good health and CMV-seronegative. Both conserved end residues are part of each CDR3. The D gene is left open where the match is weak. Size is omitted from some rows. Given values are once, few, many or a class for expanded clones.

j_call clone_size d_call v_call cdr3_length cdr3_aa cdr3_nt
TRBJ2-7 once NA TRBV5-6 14 CASSPFPTANEQYF TGTGCCAGCAGCCCCTTCCCTACCGCTAACGAGCAGTACTTC
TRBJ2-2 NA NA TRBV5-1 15 CASSLHRTNTGELFF TGCGCCAGCAGCTTACACAGAACGAACACCGGGGAGCTGTTTTTT
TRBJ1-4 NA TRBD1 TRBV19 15 CASSPPPGGREKLFF TGTGCCAGTAGCCCCCCCCCAGGGGGCCGTGAAAAACTGTTTTTT
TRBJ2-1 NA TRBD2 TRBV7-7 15 CASSLSSGTYNEQFF TGTGCTAGCAGCTTATCTAGCGGGACCTACAATGAGCAGTTCTTC
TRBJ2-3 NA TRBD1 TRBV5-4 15 CASSQDRALTDTQYF TGTGCCAGCAGCCAGGACAGGGCACTCACAGATACGCAGTATTTT
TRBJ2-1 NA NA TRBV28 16 CASSAVVAASYNEQFF TGTGCCAGCAGTGCTGTTGTCGCGGCCTCCTACAATGAGCAGTTCTTC
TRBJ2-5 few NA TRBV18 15 CASSPGAGGQETQYF TGTGCCAGCTCCCCGGGGGCAGGGGGCCAAGAGACCCAGTACTTC
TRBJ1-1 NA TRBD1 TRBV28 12 CAHRTGNTEAFF TGTGCCCATCGGACAGGGAACACTGAAGCTTTCTTT
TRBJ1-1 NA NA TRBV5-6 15 CASRWGGVGNTEAFF TGTGCCAGCAGGTGGGGGGGGGTCGGGAACACTGAAGCTTTCTTT
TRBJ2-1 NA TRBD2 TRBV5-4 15 CASRGGGAFYNEQFF TGTGCCAGCAGAGGCGGGGGGGCCTTCTACAATGAGCAGTTCTTC
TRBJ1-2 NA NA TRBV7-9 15 CASSRRERGEDGYTF TGTGCCAGCAGCCGACGGGAGAGGGGAGAGGATGGCTACACCTTC
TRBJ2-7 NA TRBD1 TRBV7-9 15 CASGEGQGASYEQYF TGTGCCAGCGGGGAGGGACAGGGGGCTTCCTACGAGCAGTACTTC
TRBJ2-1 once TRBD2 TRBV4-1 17 CASSQDLLAGVNNEQFF TGCGCCAGCAGCCAAGATCTACTAGCGGGAGTAAACAATGAGCAGTTCTTC
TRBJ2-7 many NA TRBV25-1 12 CASSEWSYEQYF TGTGCCAGCAGTGAATGGAGCTACGAGCAGTACTTC
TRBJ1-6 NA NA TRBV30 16 CAWSVTRFPYNSPLHF TGTGCCTGGAGTGTAACCAGATTTCCCTATAATTCACCCCTCCACTTT
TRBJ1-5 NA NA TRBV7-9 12 CASSWGDQPQHF TGTGCCAGCAGCTGGGGGGATCAGCCCCAGCATTTT
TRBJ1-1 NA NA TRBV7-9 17 CASSPGWGPEANTEAFF TGTGCCAGCAGCCCCGGGTGGGGGCCAGAGGCGAACACTGAAGCTTTCTTT
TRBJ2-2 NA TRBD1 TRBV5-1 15 CASSWGTGGTGELFF TGCGCCAGCAGCTGGGGGACAGGGGGTACCGGGGAGCTGTTTTTT
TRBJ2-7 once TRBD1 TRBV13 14 CASSLGQGVNEQYF TGTGCCAGCAGCCTAGGACAGGGGGTAAACGAGCAGTACTTC
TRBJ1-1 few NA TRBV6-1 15 CASSEPWAENTEAFF TGTGCCAGCAGTGAACCGTGGGCCGAGAACACTGAAGCTTTCTTT
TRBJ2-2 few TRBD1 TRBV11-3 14 CASSLVGGSGELFF TGTGCCAGCAGCTTGGTAGGGGGCTCCGGGGAGCTGTTTTTT
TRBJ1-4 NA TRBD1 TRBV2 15 CASSGRTGGPEKLFF TGTGCCAGCAGTGGAAGGACAGGGGGTCCTGAAAAACTGTTTTTT
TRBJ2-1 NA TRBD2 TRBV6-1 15 CASSRTSGGEDEQFF TGTGCCAGCAGCCGGACTAGCGGGGGAGAGGATGAGCAGTTCTTC
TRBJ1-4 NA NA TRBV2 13 CASRAGEIEKLFF TGTGCCAGCAGAGCAGGGGAAATTGAAAAACTGTTTTTT
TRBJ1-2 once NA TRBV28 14 CASSLGQDTYGYTF TGTGCCAGCAGTTTGGGCCAGGATACCTATGGCTACACCTTC
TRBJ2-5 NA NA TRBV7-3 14 CASREQGVAETQYF TGTGCCAGCAGGGAACAGGGAGTGGCTGAGACCCAGTACTTC
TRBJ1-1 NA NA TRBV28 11 CASSQNTEAFF TGTGCCAGCAGCCAGAACACTGAAGCTTTCTTT
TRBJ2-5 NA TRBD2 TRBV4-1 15 CASSQEVAGGETQYF TGCGCCAGCAGCCAAGAAGTAGCGGGGGGTGAGACCCAGTACTTC
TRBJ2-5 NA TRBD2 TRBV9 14 CASSVDGGLKTQYF TGTGCCAGCAGCGTAGACGGGGGGTTGAAGACCCAGTACTTC
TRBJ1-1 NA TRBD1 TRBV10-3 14 CAIRPGTGLTEAFF TGTGCCATCAGACCCGGGACAGGTCTCACTGAAGCTTTCTTT
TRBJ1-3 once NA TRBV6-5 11 CASSLGNTIYF TGTGCCAGCAGTTTGGGCAACACCATATATTTT
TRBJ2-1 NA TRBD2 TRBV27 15 CASSARLAGSNEQFF TGTGCCAGCAGTGCTAGACTAGCGGGTAGCAATGAGCAGTTCTTC
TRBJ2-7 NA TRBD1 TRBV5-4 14 CASSRQGVPYEQYF TGTGCCAGCAGCCGACAGGGGGTCCCCTACGAGCAGTACTTC
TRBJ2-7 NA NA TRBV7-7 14 CASSLGQETYEQYF TGTGCCAGCAGCTTAGGGCAGGAAACCTACGAGCAGTACTTC
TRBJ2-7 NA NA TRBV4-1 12 CASSHEYREQYF TGCGCCAGCAGCCATGAGTACCGCGAGCAGTACTTC
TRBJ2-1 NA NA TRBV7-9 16 CATTLGRRGLDNEQFF TGTGCCACGACCTTAGGGCGGCGGGGGCTTGACAATGAGCAGTTCTTC
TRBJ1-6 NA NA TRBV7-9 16 CASSLVGRALYSPLHF TGTGCCAGCAGCTTAGTCGGCAGGGCCCTGTATTCACCCCTCCACTTT
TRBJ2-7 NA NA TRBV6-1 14 CASSPRDGAYEQYF TGTGCCAGCAGTCCGCGGGACGGTGCCTACGAGCAGTACTTC
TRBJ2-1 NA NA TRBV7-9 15 CASSFTGGTYNEQFF TGTGCCAGCAGCTTTACGGGCGGGACCTACAATGAGCAGTTCTTC
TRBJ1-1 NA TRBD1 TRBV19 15 CASSIETGGYTEAFF TGTGCCAGTAGTATTGAGACAGGGGGCTACACTGAAGCTTTCTTT
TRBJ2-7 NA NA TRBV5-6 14 CASSLDRTTYEQYF TGTGCCAGCAGCTTGGACAGGACCACCTACGAGCAGTACTTC
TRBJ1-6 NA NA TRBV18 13 CASSESGNSPLHF TGTGCCAGCTCAGAGAGCGGGAATTCACCCCTCCACTTT
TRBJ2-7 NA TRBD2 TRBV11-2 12 CASSWGGAEQYF TGTGCCAGCAGCTGGGGAGGGGCCGAGCAGTACTTC
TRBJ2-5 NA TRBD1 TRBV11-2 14 CASSLTGEQETQYF TGTGCCAGCAGCCTTACAGGGGAACAAGAGACCCAGTACTTC
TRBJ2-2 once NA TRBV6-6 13 CASSRANTGELFF TGTGCCAGCAGTAGAGCTAACACCGGGGAGCTGTTTTTT
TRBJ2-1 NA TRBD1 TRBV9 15 CASSSTGQGMREQFF TGTGCCAGCAGCTCAACGGGACAGGGGATGCGGGAGCAGTTCTTC
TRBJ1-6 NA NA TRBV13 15 CASSLSSSYNSPLHF TGTGCCAGCAGCTTATCGAGCTCCTATAATTCACCCCTCCACTTT
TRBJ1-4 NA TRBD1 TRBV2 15 CASTPMRQGSEKLFF TGTGCCAGCACTCCAATGAGACAGGGGAGTGAAAAACTGTTTTTT
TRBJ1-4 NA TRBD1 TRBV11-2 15 CASSFLGTGNEKLFF TGTGCCAGCAGCTTCCTCGGGACAGGCAATGAAAAACTGTTTTTT
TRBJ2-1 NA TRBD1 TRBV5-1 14 CASSSGQGYNEQFF TGCGCCAGCAGCTCAGGACAGGGTTACAATGAGCAGTTCTTC